This TCR beta chain was sequenced in a study of T-cell memory formation after mild COVID-19. UMIs and sample barcodes were carried by the TCR alpha and TCR beta cDNA libraries that 5'RACE produced using constant-segment primers. One entry per CDR3 protein results from TCRdb running MiXCR on the 5' RACE reads. Here the sample spans 90,000 to 120,000 distinct CDR3 sequences, 13% to 15% being singletons. V was clipped by 2 bases and J by 10 bases, with 9 bases between them. CDR3 length equals 12 residues. Germline CDR1 and CDR2: LNHNV and YYDKDF (reference sequence). This clonotype was seen a handful of times.

This sequence was found in a man between 18 and 35 years old who had mild COVID-19 (a few samples of this study predate the infection). Cell type and time point are not known. Sequenced material: PBMCs or a T cell subset sorted from them (not recorded which). V usage is TRBV15 and J usage is TRBJ2-1; possible D gene TRBD1, 5 bases. The CDR3 sequence: CATSRITGEQFF. CDR3 bases: TGTGCCACCAGCAGAATAACAGGCGAGCAGTTCTTC.